This TCR beta chain is from a study of shared clonotypes between healthy human individuals. Overall study findings and caveats: Generation probabilities of non-shared clonotypes were lower (relative to those shared by all four donors). In having few donors, the study represented limited genetic and exposure-history diversity.

V lost 5 bases to trimming and J lost 4 bases, with 8 bases between them. Germline CDR1 SEHNR, CDR2 FQNEAQ (reference sequence). This CDR3 is 12 amino acids long. Researchers divided each subset's genomic DNA evenly across several immunoSEQ plates. The protocol was immunoSEQ multiplex PCR, while the TCRdb copy is restricted to in-frame clones and leaves out a portion. The sample lists roughly 2.2 million clones; just over 90% were seen once. As regards this clone: Its specificity is unknown.

The chain links TRBV7-9 to TRBJ1-2; D not resolved. The origin of this receptor is a man younger than 35 in good health. Some clones in this sample may be carry-over from other donors' samples. Material for sequencing was naive CD4+ T cells from PBMCs. The subset was: CD45RA+ positively selected. In DNA, the CDR3 is TGTGCCAGCAGCGTCGACCTCTATGGCTACACCTTC. Protein sequence: CASSVDLYGYTF.